This TCR beta chain is from a study of blood T cells in healthy people across ages. V lost 4 bases, J lost 5 bases, and 8 bases stayed unmatched. The CDR3 consists of 16 residues. Germline values: CDR1 MDHEN, CDR2 SYDVKM. Aged roughly 6 to 95, donors were systemically healthy Caucasians from Russia. RNA extraction gave at least 5 micrograms of total RNA per sample. With a J-beta primer mix and a sample-barcoded 5' primer, a second PCR ran about 7 to 12 cycles. Tags on each cDNA molecule came from a template-switch adaptor with 12 random nucleotides. TCRdb re-called the 5' RACE reads with MiXCR, one entry per CDR3 protein. Among about 780,000 distinct CDR3 sequences listed, approximately 65% were seen once.

The TCR originated in a man aged 25 to 45 in good health. Sequencing was carried out using blood. The V call is TRBV28, the J call TRBJ2-5, with 12 bases fitting TRBD2. CDR3 region: CASSSGLAGHRETQYF. CDR3 nucleotide sequence: TGTGCCAGCAGTTCCGGACTAGCGGGGCATCGGGAGACCCAGTACTTC. The full variable domain, its missing parts supplied by reference TRBV28 and TRBJ2-5, is DVKVTQSSRYLVKRTGEKVFLECVQDMDHENMFWYRQDPGLGLRLIYFSYDVKMKEKGDIPEGYSVSREKKERFSLILESASTNQTSMYLCASSSGLAGHRETQYFGPGTRLLVL.